Below are 8 T cell receptor beta chains sequenced from a single sample in a study of PD-1 blockade in classical Hodgkin lymphoma. Clones were read by immunoSEQ multiplex PCR, and TCRdb kept only the in-frame ones, dropping some. Altogether 25,000 to 35,000 clones are present, 72% being singletons, with the ten largest covering around 3.6%. Stated time point: cycle 4 day 1 (C4D1), after around six weeks of nivolumab. Relapses following autologous stem cell transplantation were seen in all patients, with brentuximab vedotin exposure varying. Source: peripheral blood mononuclear cells (PBMCs), taken before the fourth cycle of nivolumab. The source is a human donor with classical Hodgkin lymphoma.

The CDR3 DNA is TGTGCCAGCAGTTTATACGCCATGGGTCAGACTCCTCTGTCAGATACGCAGTATTTT. This codes for CASSLYAMGQTPLSDTQYF. This chain joins TRBV27 and TRBJ2-3; D unclear. CDR1 is MNHEY, CDR2 SMNVEV, per germline (reference sequence). This CDR3 has 19 residues. Trimming cost V 1 base and J 4 bases, with 24 bases left between them.

This clone came up once. This chain connects TRBV7-8 to TRBJ1-5; 12 bases match TRBD1. This CDR3 has 17 residues. V was pared by 5 bases and J by 5 bases, with 10 bases of the junction left unmatched. Germline loops: CDR1 SGHVS, CDR2 FQNEAQ. CDR3 residues: CASSPPGDRGQDQPQHF. The CDR3 nucleotides read TGTGCCAGCAGCCCACCTGGGGACAGGGGGCAAGATCAGCCCCAGCATTTT.

The chain combines TRBV28 with TRBJ1-2, with no clear D. The CDR3 sequence is 13 residues long. Germline V gene lookup returns CDR1 MDHEN and CDR2 SYDVKM. Trimming pared 4 bases from V and 4 bases from J, leaving 10 bases between. This chain's CDR3 is CASSSTGGYGYTF. DNA of the CDR3: TGTGCCAGCAGTTCGACCGGAGGCTATGGCTACACCTTC.

The V gene is TRBV5-1, the J gene TRBJ1-1, with D possibly matching TRBD1 (5 bases). V was cut by 7 bases and J by 3 bases, with 10 bases left in between. Germline CDR1 SGHRS, CDR2 YFSETQ. CDR3 length equals 12 residues. Here the CDR3 reads CASGTGYTEAFF. CDR3 DNA: TGCGCCAGCGGTACAGGCTACACTGAAGCTTTCTTT.

V gene TRBV5-6 combines with J gene TRBJ2-7, with D possibly matching TRBD1 (5 bases). Trimming took off 0 bases at V and 2 bases at J, with 9 bases between the two ends. The CDR3 extends over 14 amino acids. Germline V gene lookup returns CDR1 SGHDT and CDR2 YYEEEE. This CDR3 reads CASSLEGPTYEQYF. CDR3 nucleotides: TGTGCCAGCAGCTTGGAGGGGCCCACCTACGAGCAGTACTTC.

The V gene is TRBV30, the J gene TRBJ1-5; 7 nucleotides match TRBD1. The CDR3 length is 15 residues. The germline gives CDR1 GTSNPN, CDR2 SVGIG (reference sequence). V was pared by 4 bases and J by 0 bases, with 6 bases of the junction left unmatched. The CDR3 DNA reads TGTGCCTGGATCGGGACAGTCCATAGCAATCAGCCCCAGCATTTT. As protein: CAWIGTVHSNQPQHF. The entire variable domain, with the rest obtained from reference TRBV30 and TRBJ1-5, is as follows: SQTIHQWPATLVQPVGSPLSLECTVEGTSNPNLYWYRQAAGRGLQLLFYSVGIGQISSEVPQNLSASRPQDRQFILSSKKLLLSDSGFYLCAWIGTVHSNQPQHFGDGTRLSIL.

The chain is built from TRBV5-1 and TRBJ1-4; D is ambiguous. The CDR3 spans 15 residues. CDR1 and CDR2 (germline): SGHRS, YFSETQ. Trimming stripped 7 bases from V and 0 bases from J, with 13 bases between. The CDR3 protein is CASGRSGATNEKLFF. In nucleotides, the CDR3 is TGCGCCAGCGGTCGCAGCGGTGCAACTAATGAAAAACTGTTTTTT.

This clone was detected a few times. The J gene is TRBJ2-2, the V gene TRBV7-2, with TRBD1 matching 9 bases. Per the germline V gene, CDR1 is SGHTA and CDR2 is FQGNSA. V was pared by 2 bases and J by 6 bases, with 13 bases of the junction left unmatched. This CDR3 contains 18 residues. Here the CDR3 DNA reads TGTGCCAGCAGCTTAAGGGCCCCGGGACAGGGTTCCGCCGGGGAGCTGTTTTTT. It yields the protein CASSLRAPGQGSAGELFF.